This T cell receptor (beta chain) was found in a study of metastatic and nonmetastatic thyroid tumors. Overall study context: Repertoires were compared across blood and tumor or nodule tissue from malignant and benign thyroid patients. Study observations and caveats: When malignant thyroid tumors were compared with benign nodules, TCR beta diversity was reportedly significantly higher in the malignant tumors. This held in both blood and tumor samples.

This clone was seen a handful of times. No antigen is known for it. Germline V gene lookup returns CDR1 MNHNS and CDR2 SASEGT. The CDR3 is 15 amino acids. V shed 5 bases and J shed 4 bases, with 16 bases lying between them. TCRdb reanalyzed the PCR reads with MiXCR. The sample records about 19,000 clones, 28% being singletons. Every patient was untreated before thyroid surgery. This chain joins TRBV6-1 and TRBJ2-3, with D unresolved. The sequence was collected from a female donor with papillary thyroid cancer or a benign thyroid nodule (not recorded which). Some clones in this sample may be carry-over from other donors' samples. The sequenced sample was tumor tissue. The CDR3 sequence: CASSSNPLVADTQYF. DNA for the CDR3: TGTGCCAGCAGTTCCAACCCCCTAGTGGCAGATACGCAGTATTTT.